The T cell receptor beta chain described here comes from a study of T-cell memory formation after mild COVID-19. CDR3 length equals 14 residues. Germline-derived CDR1 and CDR2 are SGHRS and YFSETQ. V gave up 0 bases and J gave up 7 bases; unmatched junction bases: 7. MiXCR, applied by TCRdb to the 5' RACE reads, yields one record per CDR3 protein. The sample includes 450,000 or so distinct CDR3 sequences, approximately 20% of them seen just once. Sequenced input: PBMCs or a T cell subset sorted from them (not recorded which). The clonotype comes from an adult woman who had mild COVID-19 (a few samples of this study predate the infection). Cell type and time point are not known. J is TRBJ2-7 and V is TRBV5-1; the match to TRBD1 covers 7 bases. CDR3 nucleotide sequence: TGCGCCAGCAGCTTGGACAGGGGCCTGGGAGAGCAGTACTTC. Translation gives CASSLDRGLGEQYF.